Presented here are 20 T cell receptor beta chains from one specimen sequenced in a study of PD-1 blockade in classical Hodgkin lymphoma (TCRdb year 2020). Library prep was done by the immunoSEQ multiplex PCR assay. The source is immuneACCESS, and TCRdb retained only in-frame sequences with V and J called. Part of the clones is not carried over; for the studies checked, unresolved V genes explain less than half of this, and the remainder is unexplained. The sample table contains about 50,000 clones; only one count was recorded for 88% of them. The ten top clones hold under 7% of the sample. In light of the paper, this sample's time point label describes: cycle 2 day 1 (C2D1) of nivolumab. Every trial patient had relapsed after autologous stem cell transplantation, and cohorts A, B and C differed in prior brentuximab vedotin exposure. Source: peripheral blood mononuclear cells (PBMCs), taken before the second cycle of nivolumab. The receptors were gathered from a human donor with classical Hodgkin lymphoma.

As regards this clone: One end of the junction varies from germline; a read error may be responsible. The V gene is TRBV28, the J gene TRBJ2-7; TRBD2 matches 9 bases. This CDR3 is 15 amino acids long. Germline lookup yields CDR1 MDHEN and CDR2 SYDVKM. The CDR3 spells CASILAGAPSYEQYF. The CDR3 DNA reads as TGTGCCAGCATTTTAGCGGGGGCCCCCTCCTACGAGCAGTACTTC.

V gene TRBV5-1 combines with J gene TRBJ2-1; D is perhaps TRBD1 (6 bases). Germline CDR1 SGHRS, CDR2 YFSETQ. V was trimmed by 4 bases and J by 10 bases, leaving 24 bases between them. The CDR3 length is 16 residues. The CDR3 DNA reads TGCGCCAGCAGCACCTGGGGGCAGGACCCTACCGGGGAGCAGTTCTTC. As protein: CASSTWGQDPTGEQFF.

The table lists this clone with a count of one. The J gene is TRBJ2-5, the V gene TRBV9; perhaps TRBD1 as D (5 bases). CDR3 size: 14 residues. Trimming shortened V by 4 bases and J by 2 bases, and 12 bases separated the two germline ends. Germline loops: CDR1 SGDLS, CDR2 YYNGEE. The CDR3 region is CASSTPDTQETQYF. CDR3 sequence (DNA): TGTGCCAGCAGCACCCCGGACACACAAGAGACCCAGTACTTC.

The V and J genes are TRBV2 and TRBJ1-5; the match to TRBD1 covers 7 bases. Germline trimming cut 4 bases from V and 2 bases from J; bases unmatched to any gene: 8. Germline CDR1 SNHLY, CDR2 FYNNEI. The CDR3 loop spans 16 amino acids. CDR3 sequence reads: CASSGPDRVRNQPQHF. The CDR3 DNA reads as TGTGCCAGCAGTGGCCCCGACAGGGTACGCAATCAGCCCCAGCATTTT.

The chain joins TRBV19 to TRBJ2-3; 7 nucleotides agree with TRBD1. Germline V gives CDR1 LNHDA, CDR2 SQIVND (reference sequence). With V trimmed by 6 bases and J by 6 bases, 0 bases remained unmatched. This CDR3 region has 11 residues. This CDR3 is CASSRGDTQYF. The CDR3 DNA follows: TGTGCCAGTAGCAGGGGGGATACGCAGTATTTT.

This chain connects TRBV5-1 to TRBJ1-1; D possibly corresponds to TRBD1 (5 bases). Germline V CDR1 and CDR2: SGHRS, YFSETQ. The ends were cut back, 4 bases at V and 5 bases at J, with 15 bases in the middle. This CDR3 is 14 amino acids long. Here the CDR3 reads CASSLTTGATEAFF. The CDR3 bases are TGCGCCAGCAGCCTTACGACCGGGGCTACTGAAGCTTTCTTT.

This chain uses TRBV28 with TRBJ2-7, with 7 bases matching TRBD1. V was clipped by 11 bases and J by 1 base; unmatched bases: 11. The CDR3 length is 14 residues. Germline values: CDR1 MDHEN, CDR2 SYDVKM. CDR3 sequence: CAVKRTGNSYEQYF. DNA for the CDR3: TGTGCCGTCAAAAGGACAGGCAATTCCTACGAGCAGTACTTC.

The chain joins TRBV7-2 to TRBJ1-2; TRBD1 is a possible D gene (5 bases). The CDR3 runs 12 residues. Germline V CDR1 and CDR2: SGHTA, FQGNSA. Trimming took off 5 bases at V and 7 bases at J, with 11 bases between the two ends. The CDR3: CASSRDGPGYTF. The CDR3 coding sequence is TGTGCCAGCAGCCGGGACGGACCTGGCTACACCTTC.

V and J are TRBV5-1 and TRBJ2-5; 7 nucleotides agree with TRBD1. V dropped 5 bases and J dropped 3; count of bases not matched to a gene: 10. Germline CDR1 and CDR2: SGHRS and YFSETQ. The CDR3 loop spans 15 amino acids. The CDR3 reads CASRRGPGTEETQYF. The CDR3 DNA reads TGCGCCAGCAGAAGAGGACCCGGGACAGAAGAGACCCAGTACTTC.

The CDR3 bases are TGTGCCAGCAGGGGGCGCACCGGGGAGCTGTTTTTT. It specifies CASRGRTGELFF. The gene calls are TRBV28 and TRBJ2-2, with a weak D call TRBD1 (5 bases). CDR3 size: 12 residues. V was trimmed by 6 bases and J by 4 bases, leaving 6 bases between them. Per germline, CDR1 MDHEN and CDR2 SYDVKM.

This clone was detected only once. V is TRBV25-1 and J is TRBJ2-2; D is possibly TRBD1 (5 bases). CDR1 and CDR2 from the germline V gene are MGHDK and SYGVNS. The CDR3 is 16 amino acids. The V gene lost 4 bases and the J gene lost 0 bases, with 12 bases spanning the gap. The chain's CDR3 is CASSGKQAPNTGELFF. The CDR3 region has the DNA TGTGCCAGCAGTGGGAAACAGGCCCCGAACACCGGGGAGCTGTTTTTT. Together with reference TRBV25-1 and TRBJ2-2, the CDR3 gives the full variable domain: EADIYQTPRYLVIGTGKKITLECSQTMGHDKMYWYQQDPGMELHLIHYSYGVNSTEKGDLSSESTVSRIRTEHFPLTLESARPSHTSQYLCASSGKQAPNTGELFFGEGSRLTVL.

The chain combines TRBV5-1 with TRBJ1-2; tentatively, D is TRBD1 (6 bases). V lost 4 bases and J 4 bases, leaving 17 bases between the germline ends. The CDR3 spans 15 residues. Per the germline V gene, CDR1 is SGHRS and CDR2 is YFSETQ. CDR3: CASSPSGQTSYGYTF. The CDR3, as DNA: TGCGCCAGCAGCCCGAGTGGACAGACCAGCTATGGCTACACCTTC. The whole variable domain, filled in from reference TRBV5-1 and TRBJ1-2, reads KAGVTQTPRYLIKTRGQQVTLSCSPISGHRSVSWYQQTPGQGLQFLFEYFSETQRNKGNFPGRFSGRQFSNSRSEMNVSTLELGDSALYLCASSPSGQTSYGYTFGSGTRLTVV.

The chain recombines TRBV7-7 with TRBJ2-5; D possibly matches TRBD1 or TRBD2 (6 bases each). This CDR3 region has 14 residues. In germline, CDR1 is SSHAT, CDR2 FNYEAQ (reference sequence). V was pared by 5 bases and J by 1 base, with 11 bases between. Here the CDR3 reads CASSTWGAQETQYF. CDR3 DNA: TGTGCCAGCAGCACCTGGGGGGCCCAAGAGACCCAGTACTTC.

This clone has only one observation. This chain uses TRBV19 with TRBJ2-3; D might be TRBD1 (5 bases). CDR3 size: 15 residues. The V gene lost 5 bases and the J gene lost 4 bases, with 16 bases spanning the gap. Germline CDR1 and CDR2: LNHDA and SQIVND (reference sequence). The CDR3 DNA is TGTGCCAGTAGTCCCCTTGGGGCAGGCGCAGATACGCAGTATTTT. It yields the protein CASSPLGAGADTQYF.

This chain connects TRBV30 to TRBJ1-1; 7 bases align to TRBD1. The germline gives CDR1 GTSNPN, CDR2 SVGIG (reference sequence). V shed 0 bases and J 1 base; nucleotides not matched to a gene: 2. The length of the CDR3 is 14 residues. CDR3 sequence (DNA): TGTGCCTGGAGTGTGGGGACAGAGAACACTGAAGCTTTCTTT. Translating it yields CAWSVGTENTEAFF.

J is TRBJ1-2 and V is TRBV9; possible D gene TRBD1, 6 bases. Germline-derived CDR1 and CDR2 are SGDLS and YYNGEE. The CDR3 length is 13 residues. V was clipped by 6 bases and J by 8 bases, with 17 bases between them. CDR3 in amino acids: CASTAGDLGGYTF. DNA for the CDR3: TGTGCCAGCACCGCAGGGGACCTTGGAGGCTACACCTTC.

About this clone: Different DNA sequences within this sample yield the same CDR3. The rearrangement uses TRBV5-1 and TRBJ1-5; TRBD1 matches 9 bases. CDR1 is SGHRS and CDR2 is YFSETQ in the germline V gene. CDR3 size: 14 residues. Losses at the gene ends were 5 bases for V and 4 bases for J; bases not matched to a gene: 4. The CDR3: CASSPGQGNQPQHF. CDR3 DNA sequence: TGCGCCAGCAGTCCGGGACAGGGAAATCAGCCCCAGCATTTT. Full variable domain (remainder filled in from reference TRBV5-1 and TRBJ1-5): KAGVTQTPRYLIKTRGQQVTLSCSPISGHRSVSWYQQTPGQGLQFLFEYFSETQRNKGNFPGRFSGRQFSNSRSEMNVSTLELGDSALYLCASSPGQGNQPQHFGDGTRLSIL.

This rearrangement joins TRBV5-1 to TRBJ2-5; maybe TRBD2 (7 bases). The CDR3 extends over 16 amino acids. V lost 0 bases and J 4 bases, leaving 16 bases between the germline ends. The germline gives CDR1 SGHRS, CDR2 YFSETQ. CDR3 nucleotides: TGCGCCAGCAGCTTGGTTGGCGGGGGCTCAGTAGAGACCCAGTACTTC. Residues: CASSLVGGGSVETQYF.

The CDR3 DNA is TGCGCCAGCAGCTTGGGGGGCGCTAGCACAGATACGCAGTATTTT. Translating it yields CASSLGGASTDTQYF. The gene calls are TRBV5-1 and TRBJ2-3; perhaps TRBD1 as D (5 bases). The ends were cut back, 0 bases at V and 0 bases at J, with 8 bases in the middle. The germline CDR1 and CDR2 sequences are SGHRS and YFSETQ. The CDR3 contains 15 residues.

The genes are TRBV5-5 and TRBJ1-6; unclear D gene. V was shortened by 0 bases and J by 9 bases, with 13 bases between the two germline ends. This CDR3 has 15 residues. Germline values: CDR1 SGHKS, CDR2 YYEKEE (reference sequence). CDR3 DNA sequence: TGTGCCAGCAGCTTGGTGACGGCTGTAGGTTCACCCCTCCACTTT. Amino acid sequence: CASSLVTAVGSPLHF.